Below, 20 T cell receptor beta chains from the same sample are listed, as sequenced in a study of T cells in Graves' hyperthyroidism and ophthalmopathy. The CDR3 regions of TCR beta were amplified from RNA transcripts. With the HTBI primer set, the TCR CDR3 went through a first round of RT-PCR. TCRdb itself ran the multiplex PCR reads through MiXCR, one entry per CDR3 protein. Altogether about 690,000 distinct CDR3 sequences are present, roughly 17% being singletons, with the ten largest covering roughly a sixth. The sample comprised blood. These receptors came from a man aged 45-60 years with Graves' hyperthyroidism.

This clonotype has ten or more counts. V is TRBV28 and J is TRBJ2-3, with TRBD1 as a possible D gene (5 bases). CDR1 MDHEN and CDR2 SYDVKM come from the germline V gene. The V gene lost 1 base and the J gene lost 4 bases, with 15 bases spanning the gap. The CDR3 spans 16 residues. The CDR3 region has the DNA TGTGCCAGCAGTTTATCGCTAGGGGTAGGCGCAGATACGCAGTATTTT. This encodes CASSLSLGVGADTQYF.

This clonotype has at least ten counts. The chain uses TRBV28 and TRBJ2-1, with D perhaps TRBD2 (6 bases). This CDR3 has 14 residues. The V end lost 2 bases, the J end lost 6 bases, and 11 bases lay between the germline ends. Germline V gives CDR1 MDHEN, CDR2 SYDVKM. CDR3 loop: CASSLRRDPNEQFF. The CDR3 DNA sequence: TGTGCCAGCAGTTTACGGCGGGACCCCAATGAGCAGTTCTTC.

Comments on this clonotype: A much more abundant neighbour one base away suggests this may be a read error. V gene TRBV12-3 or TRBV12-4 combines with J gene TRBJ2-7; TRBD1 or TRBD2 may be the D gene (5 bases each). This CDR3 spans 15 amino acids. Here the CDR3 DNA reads TGTTCCAGCAGCGGCCCGAAGGGGAGTGCCTACGAGCAGTACTTC. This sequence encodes CSSSGPKGSAYEQYF.

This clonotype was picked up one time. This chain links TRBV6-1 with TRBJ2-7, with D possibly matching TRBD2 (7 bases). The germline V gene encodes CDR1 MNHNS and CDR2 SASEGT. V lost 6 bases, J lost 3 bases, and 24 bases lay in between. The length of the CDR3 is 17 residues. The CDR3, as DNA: TGTGCCAGCAGCCCATCGGGGGGCGGGACCCTTCACTACGAGCAGTACTTC. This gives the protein CASSPSGGGTLHYEQYF.

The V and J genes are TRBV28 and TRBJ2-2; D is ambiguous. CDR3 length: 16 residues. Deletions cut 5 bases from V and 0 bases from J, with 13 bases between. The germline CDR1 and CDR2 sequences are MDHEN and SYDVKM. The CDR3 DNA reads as TGTGCCAGCAGTCCCGGTTATGGGGCGAACACCGGGGAGCTGTTTTTT. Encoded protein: CASSPGYGANTGELFF.

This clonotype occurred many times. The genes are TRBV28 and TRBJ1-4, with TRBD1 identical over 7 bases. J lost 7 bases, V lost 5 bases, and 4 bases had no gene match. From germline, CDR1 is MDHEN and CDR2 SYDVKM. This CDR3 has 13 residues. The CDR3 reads CASSIRTGEKLFF. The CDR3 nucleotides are TGTGCCAGCAGTATCCGGACAGGTGAAAAACTGTTTTTT.

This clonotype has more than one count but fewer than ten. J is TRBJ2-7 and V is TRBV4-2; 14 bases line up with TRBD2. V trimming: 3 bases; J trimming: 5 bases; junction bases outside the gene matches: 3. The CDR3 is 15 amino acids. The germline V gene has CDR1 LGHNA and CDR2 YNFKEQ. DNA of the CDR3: TGTGCCAGCAGCCAGGGACTAGCGGGAGACGACGAGCAGTACTTC. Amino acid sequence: CASSQGLAGDDEQYF.

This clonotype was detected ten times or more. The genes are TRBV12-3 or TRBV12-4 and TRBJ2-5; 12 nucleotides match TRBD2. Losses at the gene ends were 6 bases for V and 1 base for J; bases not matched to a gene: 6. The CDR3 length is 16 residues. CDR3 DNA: TGTGCCAGCAGCCGTAGACTAGCGGGAGCCCAAGAGACCCAGTACTTC. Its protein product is CASSRRLAGAQETQYF.

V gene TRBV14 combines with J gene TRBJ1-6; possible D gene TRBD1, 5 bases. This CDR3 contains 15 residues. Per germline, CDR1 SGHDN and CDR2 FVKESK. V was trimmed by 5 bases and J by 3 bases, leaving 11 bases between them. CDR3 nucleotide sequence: TGTGCCAGCAGCGCGGGGCAGGTCTATAATTCACCCCTCCACTTT. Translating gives CASSAGQVYNSPLHF.

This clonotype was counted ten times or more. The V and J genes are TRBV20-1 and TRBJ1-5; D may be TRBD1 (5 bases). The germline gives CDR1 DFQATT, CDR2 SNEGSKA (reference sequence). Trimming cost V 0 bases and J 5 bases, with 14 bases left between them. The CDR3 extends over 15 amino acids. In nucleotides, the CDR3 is TGCAGTGCTAGAGATTCGTGGGACCCATATCAGCCCCAGCATTTT. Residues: CSARDSWDPYQPQHF.

The CDR3: CASSESLAGATDTQYF. DNA of the CDR3: TGTGCCAGCAGTGAGTCCCTAGCGGGGGCCACAGATACGCAGTATTTT. The chain carries TRBV25-1 and TRBJ2-3; 10 nucleotides agree with TRBD2. Germline values: CDR1 MGHDK, CDR2 SYGVNS. CDR3 length: 16 residues. Unmatched junction bases numbered 5, after V lost 3 bases and J lost 2 bases.

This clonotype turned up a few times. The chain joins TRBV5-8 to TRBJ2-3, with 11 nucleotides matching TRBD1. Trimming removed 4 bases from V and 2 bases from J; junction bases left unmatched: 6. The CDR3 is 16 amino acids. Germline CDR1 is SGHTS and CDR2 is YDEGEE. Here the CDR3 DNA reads TGTGCCAGCAGCCGAGGGACAGGGGGGTCCACAGATACGCAGTATTTT. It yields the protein CASSRGTGGSTDTQYF.

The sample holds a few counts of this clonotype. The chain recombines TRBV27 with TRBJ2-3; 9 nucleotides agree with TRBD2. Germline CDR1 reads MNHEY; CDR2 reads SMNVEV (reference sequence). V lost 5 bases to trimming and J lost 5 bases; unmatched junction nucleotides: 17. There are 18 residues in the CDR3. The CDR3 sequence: CASSLPPHIAGVIDTQYF. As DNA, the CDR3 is TGTGCCAGCAGTCTCCCCCCCCATATAGCGGGAGTTATAGATACGCAGTATTTT.

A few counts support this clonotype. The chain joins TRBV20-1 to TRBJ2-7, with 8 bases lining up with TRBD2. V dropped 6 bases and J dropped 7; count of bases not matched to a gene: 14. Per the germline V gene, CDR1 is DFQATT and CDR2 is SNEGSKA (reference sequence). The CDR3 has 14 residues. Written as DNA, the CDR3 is TGCAGTGCCCACGACAGCGGGAGAGTCAATGAGCAGTACTTC. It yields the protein CSAHDSGRVNEQYF.

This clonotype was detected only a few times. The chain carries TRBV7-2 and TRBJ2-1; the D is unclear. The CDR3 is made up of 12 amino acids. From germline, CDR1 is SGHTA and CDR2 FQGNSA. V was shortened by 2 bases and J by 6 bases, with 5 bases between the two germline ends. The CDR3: CASSLFVNEQFF. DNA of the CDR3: TGTGCCAGCAGCTTATTTGTCAATGAGCAGTTCTTC.

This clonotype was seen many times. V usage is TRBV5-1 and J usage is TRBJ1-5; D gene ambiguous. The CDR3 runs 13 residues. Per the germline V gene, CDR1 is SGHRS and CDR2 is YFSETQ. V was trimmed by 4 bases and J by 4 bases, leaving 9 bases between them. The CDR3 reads CASSPDWNQPQHF. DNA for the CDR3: TGCGCCAGCAGCCCTGATTGGAATCAGCCCCAGCATTTT.

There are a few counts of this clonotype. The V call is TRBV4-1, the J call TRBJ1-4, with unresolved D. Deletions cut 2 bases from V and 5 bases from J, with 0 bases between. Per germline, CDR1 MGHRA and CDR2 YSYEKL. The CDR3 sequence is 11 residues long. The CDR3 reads CASSQNEKLFF. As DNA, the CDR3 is TGCGCCAGCAGCCAAAATGAAAAACTGTTTTTT.

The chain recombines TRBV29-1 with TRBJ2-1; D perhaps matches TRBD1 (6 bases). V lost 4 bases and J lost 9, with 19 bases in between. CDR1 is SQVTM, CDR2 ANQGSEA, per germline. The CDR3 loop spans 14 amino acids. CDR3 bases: TGCAGCGTTGTCGGAGAGAGGGCGGACAGTGAGCAGTTCTTC. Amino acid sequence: CSVVGERADSEQFF.

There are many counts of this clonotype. CDR3 loop: CASSSTTSGITEQFF. CDR3 coding DNA: TGCGCCAGCAGCTCCACTACTAGCGGGATCACTGAGCAGTTCTTC. This sequence joins TRBV5-1 and TRBJ2-1; 10 bases are shared with TRBD2. The V segment lost 3 bases and the J segment 9 bases; nucleotides outside the gene matches: 9. The CDR3 has 15 amino acids. Germline V gene lookup returns CDR1 SGHRS and CDR2 YFSETQ.

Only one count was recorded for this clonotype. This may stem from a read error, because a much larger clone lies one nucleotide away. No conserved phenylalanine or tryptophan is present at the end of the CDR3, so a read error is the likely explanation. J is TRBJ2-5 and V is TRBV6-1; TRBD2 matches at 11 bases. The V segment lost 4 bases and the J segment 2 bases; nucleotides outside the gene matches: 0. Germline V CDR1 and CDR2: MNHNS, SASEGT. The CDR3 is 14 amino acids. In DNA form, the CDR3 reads TGTGCCAGCAGTGGACTAGCGGGACAAGAGACCCAGTACCTC. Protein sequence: CASSGLAGQETQYL.